One and the same sample provided the 5 T cell receptor beta chains below, sequenced in a study of T cells in localized non-small cell lung cancer. Here immunoSEQ multiplex PCR was the method, and the copy in TCRdb shows in-frame clones only, minus some. Of around 130,000 clones listed, roughly 90% are singletons. Here the sequenced sample was peripheral blood, taken before any cancer treatment. The receptors come from an older female donor with stage I lung adenocarcinoma.

This rearrangement joins TRBV28 to TRBJ1-1, with D hard to call. Germline V gene data show CDR1 as MDHEN and CDR2 as SYDVKM. Trimming left V 5 bases short and J 1 base short, with 20 bases between. The CDR3 totals 17 residues. The CDR3 region is CASSLNQVGRWNTEAFF. The CDR3 DNA reads TGTGCCAGCAGTCTTAATCAGGTGGGCAGGTGGAACACTGAAGCTTTCTTT.

The chain recombines TRBV4-2 with TRBJ2-3, with TRBD2 matching 12 bases. The J segment lost 4 bases and the V segment lost 4 bases, leaving 9 bases of the junction unmatched. The CDR3 contains 17 residues. Germline V gene sequence: CDR1 LGHNA, CDR2 YNFKEQ. The CDR3 reads CASSRQTGLAGSDTQYF. In nucleotides, the CDR3 is TGTGCCAGCAGCCGCCAGACTGGACTAGCGGGATCAGATACGCAGTATTTT.

The gene calls are TRBV11-2 and TRBJ2-7, with D unresolved. CDR1 and CDR2 from the germline V gene are SGHAT and FQNNGV. CDR3 size: 15 residues. Trimming removed 6 bases from V and 2 bases from J, with 17 bases in between. The CDR3 DNA reads TGTGCCAGCAGACCCCCTGCGGCGACGCCCTACGAGCAGTACTTC. This codes for CASRPPAATPYEQYF.

The gene calls are TRBV10-3 and TRBJ2-7; the D is unclear. Trimming left V 4 bases short and J 5 bases short, with 12 bases between. Looked up from germline, CDR1 is ENHRY and CDR2 is SYGVKD. The CDR3 is 13 residues long. The CDR3 DNA reads as TGTGCCATCAGTGGTGTCTTTTCCGACGAGCAGTACTTC. Translation gives CAISGVFSDEQYF.

The chain joins TRBV5-1 to TRBJ1-1, with 8 bases fitting TRBD1. Germline lookup yields CDR1 SGHRS and CDR2 YFSETQ. The CDR3 runs to 15 residues. Trimming at V came to 4 bases and at J to 6 bases, leaving 11 bases not matched to a gene. CDR3 nucleotide sequence: TGCGCCAGCAGCAAAGGACAGGGTATGAGCCCTGAAGCTTTCTTT. Translating gives CASSKGQGMSPEAFF.